The 11 T cell receptor beta chains listed next were all sequenced from one sample in a study of shared T cell receptors in the human thymus. Only in-frame clones appear in the TCRdb table, and some are missing; sequencing was by immunoSEQ multiplex PCR. The data contain hundreds of thousands of clones, 85% to 90% of them singletons. These data are also associated with another study on human thymus T cells.

Sequencing was done on a sample of thymocytes. The receptors stem from a boy in the first two years of life with a congenital heart defect.

The chain has TRBV7-2 and TRBJ2-6; a possible D gene is TRBD1 (7 bases). In germline, CDR1 is SGHTA, CDR2 FQGNSA. Trimming shortened V by 4 bases and J by 4 bases, and 23 bases separated the two germline ends. The CDR3 has 19 amino acids. CDR3 sequence: CASSYKGGGDASGANVLTF. The CDR3 nucleotides are TGTGCCAGCAGCTACAAAGGAGGGGGCGATGCCTCAGGGGCCAACGTCCTGACTTTC.

The V and J genes are TRBV6-6 and TRBJ1-1; D uncertain. V lost 2 bases and J 12 bases, leaving 13 bases between the germline ends. Per the germline V gene, CDR1 is MNHNY and CDR2 is SVGAGI (reference sequence). The CDR3 contains 12 residues. CDR3 in amino acids: CASSYDGRRSFF. The CDR3 DNA is TGTGCCAGCAGTTACGACGGCCGGCGGTCTTTCTTT.

V gene TRBV11-2 combines with J gene TRBJ2-7; weak D call: TRBD1 (6 bases). V lost 8 bases to trimming and J lost 1 base, with 18 bases between them. The CDR3 runs 15 residues. Germline CDR1 and CDR2: SGHAT and FQNNGV. The chain's CDR3 is CASLRDKGQSYEQYF. The CDR3 region has the DNA TGTGCCAGCTTGAGGGACAAGGGGCAATCCTACGAGCAGTACTTC.

The CDR3 DNA reads as TGTGCCAGCAGCTTAGGGGGTGGGCGGGAGCCCGGGGCCTACGAGCAGTACTTC. Translation: CASSLGGGREPGAYEQYF. The genes are TRBV7-8 and TRBJ2-7, with TRBD2 identical over 7 bases. The J segment lost 2 bases and the V segment lost 1 base, leaving 14 bases of the junction unmatched. CDR3 length equals 18 residues. CDR1 is SGHVS and CDR2 is FQNEAQ in the germline V gene. The whole variable domain, remainder taken from reference TRBV7-8 and TRBJ2-7, is GAGVSQSPRYKVAKRGQDVALRCDPISGHVSLFWYQQALGQGPEFLTYFQNEAQLDKSGLPSDRFFAERPEGSVSTLKIQRTQQEDSAVYLCASSLGGGREPGAYEQYFGPGTRLTVT.

The chain recombines TRBV6-5 with TRBJ2-7; D not resolved. The CDR3 consists of 14 residues. Germline V gene sequence: CDR1 MNHEY, CDR2 SVGAGI. Deletions cut 5 bases from V and 1 base from J, with 12 bases between. The CDR3 nucleotides read TGTGCCAGCAGTGCCATGAGATCTTCCTACGAGCAGTACTTC. Its translation: CASSAMRSSYEQYF.

CDR3 in amino acids: CASSWKTSGRHGEQFF. The DNA of the CDR3 is TGTGCCAGCAGTTGGAAGACCAGCGGGAGACATGGTGAGCAGTTCTTC. The V and J genes are TRBV6-5 and TRBJ2-1, with TRBD2 matching 8 bases. There are 16 residues in the CDR3. J gave up 9 bases and V 4 bases, and 14 bases lay outside the gene matches. CDR1 and CDR2 from the germline V gene are MNHEY and SVGAGI.

V gene TRBV29-1 combines with J gene TRBJ2-5; possibly TRBD1 for D (6 bases). The CDR3 consists of 13 residues. V was trimmed by 7 bases and J by 7 bases, leaving 19 bases between them. CDR1 is SQVTM and CDR2 is ANQGSEA in the germline V gene. CDR3 bases: TGCAGCGGAACAGGGCCTTTCATGTCGACCCAGTACTTC. It translates to CSGTGPFMSTQYF.

This clone was recorded a few times. The chain employs TRBV4-3 and TRBJ1-2; 9 nucleotides agree with TRBD1. Germline CDR1 and CDR2: LGHNA and YSLEER. The CDR3 sequence is 17 residues long. With V trimmed by 2 bases and J by 6 bases, 13 bases remained unmatched. The CDR3 sequence: CASSQRYRDRVGDGYTF. As DNA, the CDR3 is TGCGCCAGCAGCCAACGCTACCGGGACAGGGTAGGGGATGGCTACACCTTC.

This chain uses TRBV19 with TRBJ2-7, with 14 bases that match TRBD2. V shed 3 bases, J shed 3 bases, and the junction held 13 bases outside the gene matches. This CDR3 spans 19 amino acids. Germline V gene lookup returns CDR1 LNHDA and CDR2 SQIVND (reference sequence). The CDR3 DNA reads TGTGCCAGTAGTATGTGGGGTACGAGACTAGCGGGAGGGTACTACGAGCAGTACTTC. Translation gives CASSMWGTRLAGGYYEQYF.

A few counts support this clone. The chain has TRBV14 and TRBJ1-3; D ambiguous. Trimming shortened V by 4 bases and J by 0 bases, and 16 bases separated the two germline ends. This CDR3 has 17 residues. Germline CDR1 SGHDN, CDR2 FVKESK. This CDR3 reads CASSLTLQRSSGNTIYF. CDR3 DNA: TGTGCCAGCAGCCTAACCCTACAGAGAAGCTCTGGAAACACCATATATTTT.

This clone showed up just a few times. The chain uses TRBV11-2 and TRBJ2-7, with D perhaps TRBD1 (7 bases). The CDR3 is 17 residues long. CDR1 and CDR2 from the germline V gene are SGHAT and FQNNGV. Trimming took 2 bases from V and 3 from J, leaving 20 bases between them. CDR3 loop: CASSLPQGGNESYEQYF. CDR3 coding DNA: TGTGCCAGCAGCTTACCCCAGGGGGGAAACGAGAGCTACGAGCAGTACTTC. Filled out from reference TRBV11-2 and TRBJ2-7, the complete variable domain reads EAGVAQSPRYKIIEKRQSVAFWCNPISGHATLYWYQQILGQGPKLLIQFQNNGVVDDSQLPKDRFSAERLKGVDSTLKIQPAKLEDSAVYLCASSLPQGGNESYEQYFGPGTRLTVT.